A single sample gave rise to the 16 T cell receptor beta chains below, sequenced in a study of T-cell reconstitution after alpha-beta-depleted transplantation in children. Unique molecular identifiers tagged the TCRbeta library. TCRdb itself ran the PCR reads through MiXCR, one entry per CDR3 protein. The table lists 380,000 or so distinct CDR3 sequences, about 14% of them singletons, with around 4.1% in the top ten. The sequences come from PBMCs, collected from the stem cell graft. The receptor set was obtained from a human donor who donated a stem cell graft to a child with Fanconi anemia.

The CDR3 spells CASGTGSNQPQHF. CDR3 sequence (DNA): TGTGCCAGCGGGACAGGAAGCAATCAGCCCCAGCATTTT. This chain uses TRBV27 with TRBJ1-5; 8 positions match TRBD1. Germline values: CDR1 MNHEY, CDR2 SMNVEV (reference sequence). The junction had 1 base not matched to a gene; V was cut back by 8 bases and J by 1 base. CDR3 length: 13 amino acids.

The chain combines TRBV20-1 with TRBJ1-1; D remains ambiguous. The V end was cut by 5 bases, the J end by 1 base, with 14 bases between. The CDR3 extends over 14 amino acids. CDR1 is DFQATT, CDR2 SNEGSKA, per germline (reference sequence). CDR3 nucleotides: TGCAGTGCTCGTACTCCGGCGGCGAACACTGAAGCTTTCTTT. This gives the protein CSARTPAANTEAFF.

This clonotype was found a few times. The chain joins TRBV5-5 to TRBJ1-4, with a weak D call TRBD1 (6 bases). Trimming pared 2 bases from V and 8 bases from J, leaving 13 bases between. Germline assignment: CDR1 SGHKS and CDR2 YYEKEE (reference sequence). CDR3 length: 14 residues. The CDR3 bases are TGTGCCAGCAGCTTTTCCCGGACAGAAGAAAAACTGTTTTTT. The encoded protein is CASSFSRTEEKLFF.

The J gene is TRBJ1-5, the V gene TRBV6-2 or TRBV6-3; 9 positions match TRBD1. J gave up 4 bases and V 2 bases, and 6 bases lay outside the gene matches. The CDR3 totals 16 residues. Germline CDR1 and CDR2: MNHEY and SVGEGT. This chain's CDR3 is CASSYRSQGANQPQHF. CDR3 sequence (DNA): TGTGCCAGCAGTTACCGCTCACAGGGGGCGAATCAGCCCCAGCATTTT.

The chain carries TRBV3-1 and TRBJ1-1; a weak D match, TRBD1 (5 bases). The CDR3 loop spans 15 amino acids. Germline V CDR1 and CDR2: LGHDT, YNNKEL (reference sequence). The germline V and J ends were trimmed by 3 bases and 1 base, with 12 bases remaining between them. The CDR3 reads CASSHSRVRNTEAFF. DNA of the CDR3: TGTGCCAGCAGCCATTCCAGGGTGCGGAACACTGAAGCTTTCTTT.

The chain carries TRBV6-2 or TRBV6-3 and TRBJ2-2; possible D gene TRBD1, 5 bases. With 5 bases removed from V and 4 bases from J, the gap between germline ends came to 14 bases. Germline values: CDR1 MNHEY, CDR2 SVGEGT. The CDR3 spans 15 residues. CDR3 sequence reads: CASSPQGRLTGELFF. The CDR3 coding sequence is TGTGCCAGCAGTCCCCAGGGTCGGCTCACCGGGGAGCTGTTTTTT.

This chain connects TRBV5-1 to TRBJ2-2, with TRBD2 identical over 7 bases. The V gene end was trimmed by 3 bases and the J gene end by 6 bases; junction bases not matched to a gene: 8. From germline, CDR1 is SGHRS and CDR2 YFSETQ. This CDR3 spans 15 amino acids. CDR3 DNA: TGCGCCAGCAGCTACGGAACGGCGGGAGCCGGGGAGCTGTTTTTT. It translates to CASSYGTAGAGELFF. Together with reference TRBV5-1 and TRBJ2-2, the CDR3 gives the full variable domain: KAGVTQTPRYLIKTRGQQVTLSCSPISGHRSVSWYQQTPGQGLQFLFEYFSETQRNKGNFPGRFSGRQFSNSRSEMNVSTLELGDSALYLCASSYGTAGAGELFFGEGSRLTVL.

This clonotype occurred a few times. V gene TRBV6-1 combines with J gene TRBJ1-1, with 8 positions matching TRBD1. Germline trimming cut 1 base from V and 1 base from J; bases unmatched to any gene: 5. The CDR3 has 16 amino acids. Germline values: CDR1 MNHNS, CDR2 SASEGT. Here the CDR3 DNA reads TGTGCCAGCAGTGAAGTAGCTGGGACAGGGAACACTGAAGCTTTCTTT. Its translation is CASSEVAGTGNTEAFF.

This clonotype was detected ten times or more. The CDR3 coding sequence is TGTGCCAGCAGGGGATGGGAGGCAGATACGCAGTATTTT. Its protein is CASRGWEADTQYF. This chain links TRBV25-1 with TRBJ2-3; D possibly corresponds to TRBD2 (6 bases). V was shortened by 6 bases and J by 4 bases, with 11 bases between the two germline ends. Germline-derived CDR1 and CDR2 are MGHDK and SYGVNS. The CDR3 has 13 amino acids.

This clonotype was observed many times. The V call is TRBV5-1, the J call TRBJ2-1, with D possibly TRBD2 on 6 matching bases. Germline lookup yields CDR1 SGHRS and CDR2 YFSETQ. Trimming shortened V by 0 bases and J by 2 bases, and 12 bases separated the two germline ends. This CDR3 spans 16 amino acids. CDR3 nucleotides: TGCGCCAGCAGCTTGGTTGGGGGGAGCACCTACAATGAGCAGTTCTTC. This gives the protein CASSLVGGSTYNEQFF.

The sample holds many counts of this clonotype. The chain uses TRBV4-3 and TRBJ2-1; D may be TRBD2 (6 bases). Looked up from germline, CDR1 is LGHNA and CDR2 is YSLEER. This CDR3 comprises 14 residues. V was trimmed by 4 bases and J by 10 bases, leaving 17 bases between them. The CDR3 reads CASSPSTSPGEQFF. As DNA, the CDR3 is TGCGCCAGCAGCCCTTCGACTAGTCCCGGCGAGCAGTTCTTC.

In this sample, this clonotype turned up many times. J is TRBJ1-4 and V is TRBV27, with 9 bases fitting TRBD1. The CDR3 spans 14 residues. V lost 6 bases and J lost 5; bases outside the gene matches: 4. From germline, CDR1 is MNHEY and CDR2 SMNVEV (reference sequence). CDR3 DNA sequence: TGTGCCAGCAGAACCGGGACAGGGAATGAAAAACTGTTTTTT. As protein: CASRTGTGNEKLFF. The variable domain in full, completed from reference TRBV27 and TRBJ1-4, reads EAQVTQNPRYLITVTGKKLTVTCSQNMNHEYMSWYRQDPGLGLRQIYYSMNVEVTDKGDVPEGYKVSRKEKRNFPLILESPSPNQTSLYFCASRTGTGNEKLFFGSGTQLSVL.

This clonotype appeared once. Here the CDR3 DNA reads TGTGCCGTTAGGGCAGGGGTTTACAATGAGCAGTTCTTC. Encoded protein: CAVRAGVYNEQFF. The rearrangement joins TRBV2 to TRBJ2-1, with D possibly matching TRBD1 (6 bases). The CDR3 extends over 13 amino acids. The germline CDR1 and CDR2 sequences are SNHLY and FYNNEI. Trimming left V 11 bases short and J 4 bases short, with 15 bases between.

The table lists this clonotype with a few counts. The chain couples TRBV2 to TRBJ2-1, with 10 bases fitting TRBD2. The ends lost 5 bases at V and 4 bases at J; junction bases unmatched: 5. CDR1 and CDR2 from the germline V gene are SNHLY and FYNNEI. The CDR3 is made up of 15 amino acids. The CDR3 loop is CASSTASGGYNEQFF. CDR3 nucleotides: TGTGCCAGCAGTACGGCTAGCGGGGGTTACAATGAGCAGTTCTTC.

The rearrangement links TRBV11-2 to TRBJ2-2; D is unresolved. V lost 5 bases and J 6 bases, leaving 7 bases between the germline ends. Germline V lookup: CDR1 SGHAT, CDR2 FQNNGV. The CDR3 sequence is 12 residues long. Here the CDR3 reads CASSPQAGELFF. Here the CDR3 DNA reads TGTGCCAGCAGCCCGCAAGCCGGGGAGCTGTTTTTT. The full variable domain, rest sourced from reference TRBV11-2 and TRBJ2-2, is EAGVAQSPRYKIIEKRQSVAFWCNPISGHATLYWYQQILGQGPKLLIQFQNNGVVDDSQLPKDRFSAERLKGVDSTLKIQPAKLEDSAVYLCASSPQAGELFFGEGSRLTVL.

The CDR3 spells CASSTTGMNSPLHF. In DNA form, the CDR3 reads TGTGCCAGCAGCACGACAGGGATGAATTCACCCCTCCACTTT. The rearrangement joins TRBV7-9 to TRBJ1-6; 7 nucleotides line up with TRBD1. The J segment lost 7 bases and the V segment lost 5 bases, leaving 5 bases of the junction unmatched. This CDR3 has 14 residues. The germline V gene encodes CDR1 SEHNR and CDR2 FQNEAQ (reference sequence).